The 14 T cell receptor beta chains below all came from one sample that was sequenced in a study of blood T cell repertoires in COVID-19. Only in-frame clones appear in the TCRdb table, and some are missing; sequencing was by immunoSEQ multiplex PCR. Found here are about 330,000 clones, 87% of them singletons; the top ten hold about 5.7%. Input material: PBMCs or T cells enriched from blood (not recorded which). The receptors derive from a woman under 40 who had recovered from COVID-19.

The chain is built from TRBV5-8 and TRBJ2-7, with 10 bases matching TRBD1. Germline loops: CDR1 SGHTS, CDR2 YDEGEE. V lost 2 bases, J lost 0 bases, and 2 bases stayed unmatched. This CDR3 spans 15 amino acids. The DNA of the CDR3 is TGTGCCAGCAGCTTTGGGACAGGGGACTCCTACGAGCAGTACTTC. It encodes CASSFGTGDSYEQYF.

The gene calls are TRBV19 and TRBJ1-3, with unresolved D. The CDR3 totals 14 residues. Germline assignment: CDR1 LNHDA and CDR2 SQIVND (reference sequence). The ends were cut back, 8 bases at V and 4 bases at J, with 15 bases in the middle. CDR3 nucleotide sequence: TGTGCCAGTTCTAGCCGTGGCCCCGGAAACACCATATATTTT. Protein: CASSSRGPGNTIYF. The whole variable domain, remainder taken from reference TRBV19 and TRBJ1-3, is DGGITQSPKYLFRKEGQNVTLSCEQNLNHDAMYWYRQDPGQGLRLIYYSQIVNDFQKGDIAEGYSVSREKKESFPLTVTSAQKNPTAFYLCASSSRGPGNTIYFGEGSWLTVV.

CDR3 coding DNA: TGTGCCAGCAGCCAAGATATGCGGGGTCTTGGCTACACCTTC. The encoded protein is CASSQDMRGLGYTF. The genes are TRBV3-1 (or the pseudogene TRBV3-2) and TRBJ1-2; D is unclear. Deletions cut 0 bases from V and 7 bases from J, with 12 bases between. The germline V gene encodes CDR1 LGHDT and CDR2 YNNKEL (reference sequence). The CDR3 consists of 14 residues.

This clone was seen once. This sequence joins TRBV6-4 and TRBJ1-2, with 8 bases fitting TRBD1. The ends lost 4 bases at V and 6 bases at J; junction bases unmatched: 10. The CDR3 extends over 15 amino acids. CDR1 is MRHNA and CDR2 is SNTAGT in the germline V gene. CDR3 DNA sequence: TGTGCCAGCAGTGCCGGACAGGGCGAATCTCATGGCTACACCTTC. Amino acid sequence: CASSAGQGESHGYTF.

This clone has just one count. V is TRBV4-1 and J is TRBJ1-1, with 7 bases aligning to TRBD1. Per the germline V gene, CDR1 is MGHRA and CDR2 is YSYEKL. The CDR3 sequence is 15 residues long. Trimming took 4 bases from V and 7 from J; bases not matched to a gene: 12. CDR3 DNA: TGCGCCAGCAGCCTCCGACAGGGCGGGCCTAGTGAAGCTTTCTTT. Residues: CASSLRQGGPSEAFF.

In its sample, this clone was seen a few times. This chain links TRBV20-1 with TRBJ2-3; TRBD2 matches 8 bases. Germline lookup yields CDR1 DFQATT and CDR2 SNEGSKA (reference sequence). V lost 3 bases to trimming and J lost 0 bases; unmatched junction nucleotides: 8. The length of the CDR3 is 16 residues. CDR3 bases: TGCAGTGCTAGTGGCGTAGCGGGGACTAGCACAGATACGCAGTATTTT. Protein product: CSASGVAGTSTDTQYF.

V and J are TRBV5-6 and TRBJ1-6, with D possibly TRBD1 on 6 matching bases. V was clipped by 0 bases and J by 8 bases, with 9 bases between them. Germline V lookup: CDR1 SGHDT, CDR2 YYEEEE. The CDR3 totals 14 residues. In nucleotides, the CDR3 is TGTGCCAGCAGCTTGGTCACAGGGCATTCACCCCTCCACTTT. Translating gives CASSLVTGHSPLHF.

V usage is TRBV12-3 or TRBV12-4 and J usage is TRBJ1-5, with D perhaps TRBD1 (5 bases). V lost 7 bases, J lost 0 bases, and 7 bases lay in between. The CDR3 contains 13 residues. The CDR3 is CASKGYSNQPQHF. CDR3 nucleotide sequence: TGTGCCAGCAAGGGGTATAGCAATCAGCCCCAGCATTTT.

This clone was seen only once. The chain is built from TRBV11-3 and TRBJ2-2; D possibly corresponds to TRBD2 (5 bases). There are 16 residues in the CDR3. Germline-derived CDR1 and CDR2 are SGHNT and YENEEA. The V end was cut by 3 bases, the J end by 8 bases, with 19 bases between. The CDR3 nucleotides are TGTGCCAGCAGCTTTGGAGTCGGGAACCTCGGAGGGGAGCTGTTTTTT. Its protein is CASSFGVGNLGGELFF. The complete variable domain, with remaining parts taken from reference TRBV11-3 and TRBJ2-2, reads EAGVVQSPRYKIIEKKQPVAFWCNPISGHNTLYWYLQNLGQGPELLIRYENEEAVDDSQLPKDRFSAERLKGVDSTLKIQPAELGDSAVYLCASSFGVGNLGGELFFGEGSRLTVL.

The rearrangement uses TRBV4-1 and TRBJ2-3; 8 nucleotides line up with TRBD2. V shed 4 bases, J shed 5 bases, and the junction held 11 bases outside the gene matches. This CDR3 has 16 amino acids. CDR1 is MGHRA and CDR2 is YSYEKL in the germline V gene. The chain's CDR3 is CASSPGGVRNVDTQYF. In DNA form, the CDR3 reads TGCGCCAGCAGCCCCGGGGGGGTCAGGAATGTAGATACGCAGTATTTT.

The chain carries TRBV6-5 and TRBJ2-7, with 8 nucleotides matching TRBD1. V shed 7 bases, J shed 7 bases, and the junction held 12 bases outside the gene matches. The germline V gene has CDR1 MNHEY and CDR2 SVGAGI. CDR3 length: 14 amino acids. The CDR3 region has the DNA TGTGCCAGCACCGACAGGGGATCGGTGAGAGAGCAGTACTTC. This encodes CASTDRGSVREQYF.

This clone has a single count. This sequence joins TRBV2 and TRBJ2-3, with TRBD1 matching 7 bases. The CDR3 contains 14 residues. Germline trimming cut 7 bases from V and 2 bases from J; bases unmatched to any gene: 6. CDR1 and CDR2 from the germline V gene are SNHLY and FYNNEI. The CDR3 bases are TGTGCCAGCAACAGACAGGGTCCCACAGATACGCAGTATTTT. Its protein is CASNRQGPTDTQYF.

This chain connects TRBV7-8 to TRBJ2-3; D might be TRBD1 (6 bases). Deletions cut 5 bases from V and 5 bases from J, with 14 bases between. Germline-derived CDR1 and CDR2 are SGHVS and FQNEAQ. The CDR3 covers 14 residues. CDR3 loop: CASSTVTGRDTQYF. Written as DNA, the CDR3 is TGTGCCAGCAGCACAGTCACAGGGAGAGATACGCAGTATTTT.

The rearrangement joins TRBV19 to TRBJ1-2; TRBD1 aligns across 8 bases. Germline CDR1 reads LNHDA; CDR2 reads SQIVND (reference sequence). This CDR3 comprises 14 residues. Losses at the gene ends were 4 bases for V and 5 bases for J; bases not matched to a gene: 6. For the CDR3, the DNA is TGTGCCAGTAGTAGCGGACAGGGCTGGTATGGCTACACCTTC. Translating gives CASSSGQGWYGYTF. Supplemented by reference TRBV19 and TRBJ1-2, the full variable domain reads DGGITQSPKYLFRKEGQNVTLSCEQNLNHDAMYWYRQDPGQGLRLIYYSQIVNDFQKGDIAEGYSVSREKKESFPLTVTSAQKNPTAFYLCASSSGQGWYGYTFGSGTRLTVV.